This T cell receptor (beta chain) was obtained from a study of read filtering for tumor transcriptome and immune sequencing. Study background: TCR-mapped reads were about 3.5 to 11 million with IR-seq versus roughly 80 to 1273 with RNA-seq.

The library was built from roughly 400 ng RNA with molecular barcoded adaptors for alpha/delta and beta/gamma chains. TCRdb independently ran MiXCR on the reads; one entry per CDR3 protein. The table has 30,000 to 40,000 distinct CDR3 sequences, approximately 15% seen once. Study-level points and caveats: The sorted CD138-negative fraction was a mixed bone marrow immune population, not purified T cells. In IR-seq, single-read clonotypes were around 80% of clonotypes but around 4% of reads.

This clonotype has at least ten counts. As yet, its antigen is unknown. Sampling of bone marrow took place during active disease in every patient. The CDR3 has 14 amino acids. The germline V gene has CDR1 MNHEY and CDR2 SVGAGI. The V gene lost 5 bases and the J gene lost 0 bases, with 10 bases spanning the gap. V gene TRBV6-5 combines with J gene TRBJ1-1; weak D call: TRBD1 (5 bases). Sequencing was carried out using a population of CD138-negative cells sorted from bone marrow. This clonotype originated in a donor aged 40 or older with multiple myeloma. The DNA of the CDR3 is TGTGCCAGCAGTGACCGACAGATGAACACTGAAGCTTTCTTT. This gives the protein CASSDRQMNTEAFF.